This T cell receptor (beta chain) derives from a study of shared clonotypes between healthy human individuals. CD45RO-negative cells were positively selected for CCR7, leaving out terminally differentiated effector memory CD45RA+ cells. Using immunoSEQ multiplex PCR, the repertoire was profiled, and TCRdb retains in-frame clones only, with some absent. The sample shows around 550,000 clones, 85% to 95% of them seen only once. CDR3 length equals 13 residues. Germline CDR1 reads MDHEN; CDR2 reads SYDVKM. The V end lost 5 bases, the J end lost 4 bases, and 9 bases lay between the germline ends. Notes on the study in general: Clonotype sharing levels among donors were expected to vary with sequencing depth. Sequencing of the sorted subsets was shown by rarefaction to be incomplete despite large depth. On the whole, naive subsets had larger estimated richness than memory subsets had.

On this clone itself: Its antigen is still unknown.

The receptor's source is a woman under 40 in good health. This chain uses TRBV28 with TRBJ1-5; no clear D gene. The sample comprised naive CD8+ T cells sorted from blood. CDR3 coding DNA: TGTGCCAGCAGTATCCACAAGAATCAGCCCCAGCATTTT. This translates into CASSIHKNQPQHF.